The text below deals with one TCR beta chain. This record comes from a study of T cells expressing NK-cell markers. The CDR3 extends over 13 amino acids. Germline assignment: CDR1 KGHSH and CDR2 LQKENI. Following a re-call of the 5' RACE reads, TCRdb has one entry per CDR3 protein and lacks DNA. The sample's table shows under 500,000 distinct CDR3 sequences. This receptor was identified in a woman between 18 and 70 years old in good health. Sample: blood T cells: a sorted CD56 or NKG2C T cell subset, CD4+ or CD8+ T cells, or bulk PBMC T cells (not recorded which). The V gene is TRBV18, the J gene TRBJ1-5; lacking DNA, the TRBD1 call made by TCRdb goes unchecked. The CDR3 sequence: CASSRGADQPQHF.